The 18 T cell receptor beta chains listed next were all sequenced from one sample in a study of memory CD4+ T cells and cytomegalovirus serostatus. Method: immunoSEQ multiplex PCR; TCRdb's copy keeps in-frame clones and lacks some. The sample contains over 50,000 clones, 75% to 90% of which appear only once. Single viable CD3+CD4+CD8-CD45RO+ cells were sorted as the memory CD4+ T cells. The specimen sequenced was memory CD4+ T cells from blood. The receptors come from an adult in good health and CMV-seronegative.

J is TRBJ1-2 and V is TRBV19; the D gene is possibly TRBD1 (6 bases). CDR3 length: 16 amino acids. Trimming took off 5 bases at V and 3 bases at J, with 19 bases between the two ends. CDR1 and CDR2 from the germline V gene are LNHDA and SQIVND (reference sequence). The chain's CDR3 is CASSPHPRTAHYGYTF. The CDR3 coding sequence is TGTGCCAGTAGTCCACATCCACGGACAGCGCACTATGGCTACACCTTC.

The chain links TRBV2 to TRBJ2-3, with 7 nucleotides matching TRBD2. The CDR3 sequence is 14 residues long. The trim removed 10 bases at V and 0 bases at J, leaving 7 bases unmatched. Germline assignment: CDR1 SNHLY and CDR2 FYNNEI. The CDR3 region is CATTLAASTDTQYF. Here the CDR3 DNA reads TGTGCCACCACTCTAGCGGCTAGCACAGATACGCAGTATTTT.

J is TRBJ1-1 and V is TRBV2, with D possibly TRBD1 on 6 matching bases. The CDR3 sequence is 13 residues long. Per the germline V gene, CDR1 is SNHLY and CDR2 is FYNNEI. The ends were cut back, 6 bases at V and 4 bases at J, with 12 bases in the middle. Here the CDR3 reads CASSPRGSTEAFF. For the CDR3, the DNA is TGTGCCAGCAGCCCCAGGGGTAGCACTGAAGCTTTCTTT.

The chain combines TRBV7-9 with TRBJ1-1; the D is unclear. The V end was cut by 1 base, the J end by 9 bases, with 9 bases between. Germline CDR1 SEHNR, CDR2 FQNEAQ (reference sequence). The CDR3 extends over 12 amino acids. CDR3: CASSLGGGKAFF. CDR3 bases: TGTGCCAGCAGCTTAGGTGGAGGGAAAGCTTTCTTT.

In its sample, this clone was seen a few times. This chain uses TRBV7-9 with TRBJ1-5; 7 nucleotides agree with TRBD1. Germline V CDR1 and CDR2: SEHNR, FQNEAQ (reference sequence). Germline trimming cut 5 bases from V and 5 bases from J; bases unmatched to any gene: 3. This CDR3 comprises 13 residues. The CDR3 sequence is CASSPQGDQPQHF. CDR3 sequence (DNA): TGTGCCAGCAGCCCGCAGGGGGATCAGCCCCAGCATTTT.

The chain links TRBV7-9 to TRBJ2-5; 11 nucleotides align to TRBD2. This CDR3 has 14 residues. V dropped 5 bases and J dropped 4; count of bases not matched to a gene: 3. Germline CDR1 SEHNR, CDR2 FQNEAQ (reference sequence). In nucleotides, the CDR3 is TGTGCCAGCAGCGGTACTAGCGGGGGAGAGACCCAGTACTTC. It is translated as CASSGTSGGETQYF.

The CDR3 bases are TGTGCCAGCAGCTTGGTGGGGTACAATGAGCAGTTCTTC. It codes for CASSLVGYNEQFF. The chain combines TRBV11-2 with TRBJ2-1, with D uncertain. Germline values: CDR1 SGHAT, CDR2 FQNNGV. Trimming took off 3 bases at V and 4 bases at J, with 7 bases between the two ends. The CDR3 contains 13 residues.

The chain couples TRBV6-5 to TRBJ2-1; D is undetermined. Germline-derived CDR1 and CDR2 are MNHEY and SVGAGI. The CDR3 has 14 amino acids. V lost 0 bases and J lost 2, with 5 bases in between. Here the CDR3 DNA reads TGTGCCAGCAGTTACTCGGCTACCTACAATGAGCAGTTCTTC. It is translated as CASSYSATYNEQFF.

This clone was counted only a few times. The chain recombines TRBV30 with TRBJ1-3; D unclear. CDR1 GTSNPN and CDR2 SVGIG come from the germline V gene (reference sequence). CDR3 length equals 12 residues. Trimming took 3 bases from V and 4 from J, leaving 7 bases between them. This chain's CDR3 is CAWRARGNTIYF. The CDR3 DNA reads TGTGCCTGGAGGGCGCGGGGAAACACCATATATTTT.

The chain's CDR3 is CASSQTGSNQPQHF. DNA of the CDR3: TGTGCCAGCAGTCAGACAGGGAGCAATCAGCCCCAGCATTTT. V and J are TRBV27 and TRBJ1-5; 7 bases align to TRBD1. The CDR3 has 14 amino acids. Trimming at V came to 5 bases and at J to 1 base, leaving 2 bases not matched to a gene. Germline lookup yields CDR1 MNHEY and CDR2 SMNVEV (reference sequence).

The chain combines TRBV6-6 with TRBJ1-5, with unresolved D. Germline values: CDR1 MNHNY, CDR2 SVGAGI (reference sequence). This CDR3 has 14 amino acids. Between the trimmed V and J ends, which lost 7 bases and 2 bases, there was a span of 12 bases. CDR3 amino acids: CASTLFGRNQPQHF. The CDR3 DNA is TGTGCCAGCACTCTCTTTGGACGCAATCAGCCCCAGCATTTT.

The V gene is TRBV6-6, the J gene TRBJ1-5; 8 nucleotides line up with TRBD1. V lost 2 bases, J lost 3 bases, and 6 bases stayed unmatched. Germline lookup yields CDR1 MNHNY and CDR2 SVGAGI (reference sequence). This CDR3 spans 16 amino acids. CDR3 residues: CASSYQGTGNNQPQHF. As DNA, the CDR3 is TGTGCCAGCAGTTACCAAGGGACAGGAAACAATCAGCCCCAGCATTTT.

This sequence joins TRBV6-1 and TRBJ1-5; D is undetermined. Germline V gene sequence: CDR1 MNHNS, CDR2 SASEGT. The CDR3 length is 13 residues. V lost 6 bases and J lost 8, with 14 bases in between. Here the CDR3 reads CASRDLKGKPQHF. The DNA for the CDR3 is TGTGCCAGCAGGGACCTCAAGGGAAAGCCCCAGCATTTT.

This clone showed up just a few times. The V gene is TRBV13, the J gene TRBJ2-2; 9 bases match TRBD1. Germline V gene data show CDR1 as PRHDT and CDR2 as FYEKMQ (reference sequence). This CDR3 has 16 residues. Trimming cost V 5 bases and J 3 bases; bases outside gene matches: 7. The CDR3 loop reads CASSDGTGKDTGELFF. CDR3 DNA sequence: TGTGCCAGCAGCGACGGGACAGGGAAGGACACCGGGGAGCTGTTTTTT.

The chain recombines TRBV30 with TRBJ1-6; TRBD1 aligns across 8 bases. CDR1 is GTSNPN, CDR2 SVGIG, per germline (reference sequence). V lost 2 bases and J lost 6; bases outside the gene matches: 6. The CDR3 is made up of 15 amino acids. The CDR3 DNA follows: TGTGCCTGGAGTACAACAGGGGGGCCTAATTCACCCCTCCACTTT. Its protein product is CAWSTTGGPNSPLHF.

CDR3 residues: CASSQDAQRATGANVLTF. In DNA, the CDR3 is TGTGCCAGCAGCCAAGATGCCCAAAGGGCGACTGGGGCCAACGTCCTGACTTTC. V is TRBV14 and J is TRBJ2-6; no clear D. Between the trimmed V and J ends, which lost 0 bases and 2 bases, there was a span of 14 bases. Germline CDR1 and CDR2: SGHDN and FVKESK. The CDR3 is 18 amino acids.

This clone was detected only a few times. The CDR3 nucleotides read TGTGCCAGCAGCTTAGGGGGACACACCGGGGAGCTGTTTTTT. Translation: CASSLGGHTGELFF. The V call is TRBV11-3, the J call TRBJ2-2, with D possibly being TRBD1 or TRBD2 (5 bases each). Germline V lookup: CDR1 SGHNT, CDR2 YENEEA. Trimming took off 1 base at V and 3 bases at J, with 6 bases between the two ends. CDR3 size: 14 residues.

The chain has TRBV27 and TRBJ1-1, with D perhaps TRBD1 (5 bases). Per the germline V gene, CDR1 is MNHEY and CDR2 is SMNVEV (reference sequence). V lost 7 bases to trimming and J lost 1 base, with 13 bases between them. The CDR3 is 14 residues long. CDR3 region: CASTGGGGNTEAFF. The CDR3 DNA sequence: TGTGCCAGCACGGGGGGGGGAGGGAACACTGAAGCTTTCTTT.